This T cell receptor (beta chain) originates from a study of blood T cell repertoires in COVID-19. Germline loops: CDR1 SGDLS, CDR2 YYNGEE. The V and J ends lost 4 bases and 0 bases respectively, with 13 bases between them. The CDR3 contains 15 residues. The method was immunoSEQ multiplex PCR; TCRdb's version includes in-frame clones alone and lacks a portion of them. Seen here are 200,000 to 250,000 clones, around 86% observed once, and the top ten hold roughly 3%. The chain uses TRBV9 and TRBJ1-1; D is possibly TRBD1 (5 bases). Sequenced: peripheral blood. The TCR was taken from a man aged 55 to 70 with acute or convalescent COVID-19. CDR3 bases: TGTGCCAGCAGCCTCTATCCGGGGGTGAACACTGAAGCTTTCTTT. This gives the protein CASSLYPGVNTEAFF.